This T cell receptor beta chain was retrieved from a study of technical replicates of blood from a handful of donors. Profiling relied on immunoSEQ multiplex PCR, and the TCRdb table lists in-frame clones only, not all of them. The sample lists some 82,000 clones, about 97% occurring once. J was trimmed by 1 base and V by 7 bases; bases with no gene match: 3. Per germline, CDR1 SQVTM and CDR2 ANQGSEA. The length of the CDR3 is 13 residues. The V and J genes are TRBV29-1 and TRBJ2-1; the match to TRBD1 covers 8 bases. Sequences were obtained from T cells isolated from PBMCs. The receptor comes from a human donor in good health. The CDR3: CSAQGASYNEQFF. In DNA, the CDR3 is TGCAGCGCCCAGGGGGCATCCTACAATGAGCAGTTCTTC.